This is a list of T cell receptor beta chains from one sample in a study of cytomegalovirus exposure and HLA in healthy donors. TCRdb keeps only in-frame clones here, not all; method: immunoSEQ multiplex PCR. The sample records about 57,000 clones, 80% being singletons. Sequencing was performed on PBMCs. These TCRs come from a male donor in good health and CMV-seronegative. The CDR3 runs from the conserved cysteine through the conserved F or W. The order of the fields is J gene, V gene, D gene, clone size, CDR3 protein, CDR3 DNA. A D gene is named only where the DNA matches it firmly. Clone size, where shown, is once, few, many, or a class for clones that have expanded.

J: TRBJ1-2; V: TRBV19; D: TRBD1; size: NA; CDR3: CASSSTGTGAFNYGYTF; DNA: TGTGCCAGTAGTTCTACCGGGACAGGGGCTTTTAACTATGGCTACACCTTC
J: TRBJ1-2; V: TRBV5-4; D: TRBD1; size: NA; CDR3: CASSLPGQGYGYTF; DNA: TGTGCCAGCAGCTTGCCTGGACAGGGCTATGGCTACACCTTC
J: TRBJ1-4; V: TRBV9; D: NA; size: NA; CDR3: CASSVNPNEKLFF; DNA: TGTGCCAGCAGCGTAAATCCGAATGAAAAACTGTTTTTT
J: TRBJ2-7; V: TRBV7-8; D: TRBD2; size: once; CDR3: CASSLVGRGGDYEQYF; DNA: TGTGCCAGCAGCTTAGTTGGGCGGGGGGGCGATTACGAGCAGTACTTC
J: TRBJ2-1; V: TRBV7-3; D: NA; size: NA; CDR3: CASSLEGNNEQFF; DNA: TGTGCCAGCAGCTTAGAGGGAAACAATGAGCAGTTCTTC
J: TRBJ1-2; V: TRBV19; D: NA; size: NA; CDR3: CASSMGQSHYGYTF; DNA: TGTGCCAGTAGTATGGGACAATCCCACTATGGCTACACCTTC
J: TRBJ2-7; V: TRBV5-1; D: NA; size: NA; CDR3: CASSRDETGYSYEQYF; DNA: TGCGCCAGCAGCCGCGATGAAACAGGGTATTCATACGAGCAGTACTTC
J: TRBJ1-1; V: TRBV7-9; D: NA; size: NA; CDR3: CSSSSLEAFF; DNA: TGTTCCAGCAGCTCCTTGGAAGCTTTCTTT
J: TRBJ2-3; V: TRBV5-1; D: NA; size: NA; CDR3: CASSLAPLTSTDTQYF; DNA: TGCGCCAGCAGCTTGGCGCCTTTAACTAGCACAGATACGCAGTATTTT
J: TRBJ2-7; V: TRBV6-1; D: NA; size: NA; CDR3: CASSEARGRYEQYF; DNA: TGTGCCAGCAGTGAAGCTCGGGGGAGGTACGAGCAGTACTTC
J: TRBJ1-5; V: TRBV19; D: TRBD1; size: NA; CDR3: CASSITGGGQPQHF; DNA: TGTGCCAGTAGTATCACAGGGGGCGGACAGCCCCAGCATTTT
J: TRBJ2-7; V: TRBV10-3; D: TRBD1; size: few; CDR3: CASVRDRDAEQYF; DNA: TGTGCCAGCGTCCGGGACAGGGATGCCGAGCAGTACTTC
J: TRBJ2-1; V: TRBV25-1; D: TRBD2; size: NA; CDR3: CARRLAGLPGNEQFF; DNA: TGTGCCAGGCGACTAGCGGGACTCCCGGGGAATGAGCAGTTCTTC
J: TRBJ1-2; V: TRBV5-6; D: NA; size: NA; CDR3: CASSLALEGPYGYTF; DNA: TGTGCCAGCAGCTTGGCCTTGGAGGGACCATATGGCTACACCTTC
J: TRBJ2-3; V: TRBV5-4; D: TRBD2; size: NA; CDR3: CASSYQRGATDTQYF; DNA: TGTGCCAGCAGTTACCAGCGGGGGGCCACAGATACGCAGTATTTT
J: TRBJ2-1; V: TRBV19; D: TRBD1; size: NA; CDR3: CASSRDRVWNEQFF; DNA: TGTGCCAGTAGTAGGGACAGGGTGTGGAATGAGCAGTTCTTC
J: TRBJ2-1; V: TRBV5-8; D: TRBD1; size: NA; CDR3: CASRGQGDNEQFF; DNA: TGTGCCAGCAGGGGACAGGGGGACAATGAGCAGTTCTTC
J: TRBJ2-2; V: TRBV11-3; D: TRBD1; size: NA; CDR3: CASRPSTGSGELFF; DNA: TGTGCCAGCAGACCGTCGACAGGGTCCGGGGAGCTGTTTTTT
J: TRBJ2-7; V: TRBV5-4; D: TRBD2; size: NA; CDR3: CASSLGGGGTNEQYF; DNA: TGTGCCAGCAGCTTGGGGGGCGGGGGGACGAACGAGCAGTACTTC
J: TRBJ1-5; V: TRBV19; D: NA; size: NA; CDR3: CATSGDSNQPQHF; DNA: TGTGCCACCAGCGGGGATAGCAATCAGCCCCAGCATTTT
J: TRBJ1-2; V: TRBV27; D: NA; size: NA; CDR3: CASSSTGWGGYTF; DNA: TGTGCCAGCAGTTCTACAGGGTGGGGAGGCTACACCTTC
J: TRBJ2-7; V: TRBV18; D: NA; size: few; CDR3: CASSFETENYEQYF; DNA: TGTGCCAGCTCATTTGAGACAGAGAACTACGAGCAGTACTTC
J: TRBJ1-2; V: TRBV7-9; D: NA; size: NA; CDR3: CASSLVGRDYGYTF; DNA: TGTGCCAGCAGCTTAGTGGGCAGGGACTATGGCTACACCTTC
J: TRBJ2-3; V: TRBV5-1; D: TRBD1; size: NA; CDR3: CASSLARGRTDTQYF; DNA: TGCGCCAGCAGCTTGGCCAGGGGGCGGACAGATACGCAGTATTTT